These T cell receptor beta chains were read from a single sample in a study of T-cell memory formation after mild COVID-19. Each CDR3 protein is one row after TCRdb ran MiXCR on the 5' RACE reads. The sample includes under 300,000 distinct CDR3 sequences, around 17% of them seen just once. Material: PBMCs or a T cell subset sorted from them (not recorded which). Receptors originate from a man in his late teens or twenties who had mild COVID-19 (a few samples of this study predate the infection). Cell type and time point are not known. Both conserved end residues are trimmed from each CDR3. The D gene is left open where the match is weak.

V gene | D gene | CDR3 protein
TRBV2 | TRBD1 | ASSEVGQGAGEQY
TRBV5-1 | - | ASSQTDQETQY
TRBV4-3 | - | ASSHSTLANYGYT
TRBV7-6 | TRBD1 | ASSSGTGGDSPLH
TRBV5-1 | - | ASRMVPGAYEQY
TRBV10-3 | - | AIGSSYEQY
TRBV12-3/TRBV12-4 | - | ASSLPSRGYTEAF
TRBV19 | - | ASSVNGETQY
TRBV4-3 | - | ASSQGREETQY
TRBV7-2 | - | ATRGLTGTDTQY
TRBV6-5 | TRBD2 | ASSGLTSGVLAGANVLT
TRBV28 | - | ASRGDGLFSDTQY
TRBV29-1 | TRBD1 | SAQTGVSGNTIY
TRBV5-1 | - | ASSLTLPGRTEAF
TRBV5-1 | - | ASSPLDRGDTQY
TRBV7-9 | TRBD1 | ASSPGTGWQPQH
TRBV7-2 | - | ASSAGLAYEQY
TRBV12-3/TRBV12-4 | - | ASSLSPWEQVAEAF
TRBV25-1 | TRBD1 | ASSDWAGGFGYT
TRBV29-1 | - | SVEIGGSDTQY
TRBV5-1 | - | ASSLSGTREETQY
TRBV7-2 | TRBD1 | ASSTQGALSPPLH
TRBV6-5 | - | ASSYGGRGRAGNSPLH
TRBV4-2 | - | ASSQWYSSTDTQY
TRBV30 | TRBD1 | AWRGQGLSSNQPQH
TRBV25-1 | - | ASSDPNPKGVVQPQH
TRBV7-8 | - | ASSPPGLSQPQH